These 28 T cell receptor beta chains share one sample of origin, sequenced in a study of monozygotic twins with inflammatory bowel disease. TCRdb reprocessed the 5' RACE reads; each CDR3 protein has one entry and no DNA is given. This table lists some 170,000 distinct CDR3 sequences. Sequenced material: blood. These receptors all come from a human donor with ulcerative colitis or Crohn's disease, or a healthy co-twin of an affected twin (not recorded which).

This chain uses TRBV7-6 with TRBJ2-1. Germline assignment: CDR1 SGHVS and CDR2 FNYEAQ. This CDR3 has 14 residues. CDR3 loop: CASSSKDGYNEQFF.

V gene TRBV6-6 combines with J gene TRBJ1-1; without DNA, the TCRdb call of TRBD1 cannot be checked. The CDR3 consists of 14 residues. The germline V gene has CDR1 MNHNY and CDR2 SVGAGI (reference sequence). CDR3 in amino acids: CASSMTGVNTEAFF.

This chain connects TRBV12-3 or TRBV12-4 to TRBJ1-5; as DNA is missing, the TRBD1 call by TCRdb cannot be tested. This CDR3 spans 16 amino acids. The CDR3: CASSLGGTGTGQPQHF.

The chain links TRBV5-1 to TRBJ2-1. The germline V gene has CDR1 SGHRS and CDR2 YFSETQ. CDR3 size: 17 residues. CDR3 in amino acids: CASSLSSPISSYNEQFF.

The chain joins TRBV15 to TRBJ2-6. This CDR3 comprises 16 residues. Germline CDR1 and CDR2: LNHNV and YYDKDF (reference sequence). CDR3 residues: CATSLAPGSGANVLTF.

The chain couples TRBV9 to TRBJ2-2. This CDR3 comprises 16 residues. The germline CDR1 and CDR2 sequences are SGDLS and YYNGEE. The CDR3 spells CASSGRLDQNTGELFF.

The chain carries TRBV18 and TRBJ1-1. Germline CDR1 KGHSH, CDR2 LQKENI. This CDR3 is built from 14 residues. CDR3 loop: CASSPPVGNTEAFF.

The chain employs TRBV7-9 and TRBJ1-5. Germline V gene data show CDR1 as SEHNR and CDR2 as FQNEAQ (reference sequence). The CDR3 is 15 residues long. CDR3 residues: CASSPSGNSNQPQHF.

The chain recombines TRBV20-1 with TRBJ2-1; TCRdb reports TRBD1, a call that lacks DNA to check it against. The CDR3 sequence is 15 residues long. Germline loops: CDR1 DFQATT, CDR2 SNEGSKA (reference sequence). CDR3 residues: CSARDVDRAYNEQFF.

This chain uses TRBV4-1 with TRBJ1-2; TCRdb names TRBD1, which stays unverified in the absence of DNA. The CDR3 totals 15 residues. CDR1 is MGHRA and CDR2 is YSYEKL in the germline V gene. The CDR3 reads CASSQVGTGHDGYTF.

The chain combines TRBV28 with TRBJ2-2; the TCRdb D gene call, TRBD1, has no DNA to confirm it. CDR1 MDHEN and CDR2 SYDVKM come from the germline V gene. The length of the CDR3 is 14 residues. The CDR3 reads CASSRTREAGELFF.

The CDR3: CSARGQGASNEQFF. The J gene is TRBJ2-1, the V gene TRBV20-1; checking the TCRdb D call of TRBD1 is not possible without DNA. CDR3 size: 14 residues. Per germline, CDR1 DFQATT and CDR2 SNEGSKA (reference sequence).

V and J are TRBV5-1 and TRBJ1-1. Per the germline V gene, CDR1 is SGHRS and CDR2 is YFSETQ. The CDR3 is 15 amino acids. This chain's CDR3 is CASSLVLPGITEAFF.

J is TRBJ2-7 and V is TRBV19. Germline V gene data show CDR1 as LNHDA and CDR2 as SQIVND (reference sequence). The CDR3 runs to 15 residues. This CDR3 reads CASSTLAGDPYEQYF.

This rearrangement joins TRBV5-1 to TRBJ1-2. CDR1 SGHRS and CDR2 YFSETQ come from the germline V gene. The CDR3 is 14 residues long. The CDR3 loop reads CASSSGNLVDGYTF.

This chain links TRBV15 with TRBJ2-7. CDR1 LNHNV and CDR2 YYDKDF come from the germline V gene (reference sequence). The length of the CDR3 is 13 residues. The CDR3: CATSRDHPDEQYF.

The J gene is TRBJ1-2, the V gene TRBV30; lacking DNA, the TRBD1 call made by TCRdb goes unchecked. In germline, CDR1 is GTSNPN, CDR2 SVGIG (reference sequence). This CDR3 is 15 amino acids long. The CDR3 loop is CAWSEPGQGVYGYTF.

V and J are TRBV4-3 and TRBJ2-7; the D call from TCRdb, TRBD2, cannot be confirmed without DNA. The V gene's germline CDR1 is LGHNA and CDR2 YSLEER. CDR3 size: 13 residues. The CDR3: CASSQGLAYEQYF.

This sequence joins TRBV7-2 and TRBJ1-2; lacking DNA, the TRBD1 call made by TCRdb goes unchecked. This CDR3 contains 12 residues. Germline CDR1 SGHTA, CDR2 FQGNSA. The CDR3 sequence: CASSPGQIGYTF.

V gene TRBV6-5 combines with J gene TRBJ1-1; TCRdb returns TRBD1, unconfirmable since there is no DNA. Per the germline V gene, CDR1 is MNHEY and CDR2 is SVGAGI. The CDR3 runs to 16 residues. CDR3 protein: CASSYVSPGMNTEAFF.

This chain connects TRBV29-1 to TRBJ2-5; absent DNA, TCRdb's TRBD1 call cannot be checked. CDR3 length equals 14 residues. The germline V gene has CDR1 SQVTM and CDR2 ANQGSEA. The CDR3 here is CSVEGQSSGETQYF.

V is TRBV20-1 and J is TRBJ2-3; TCRdb designates TRBD1, a call that cannot be tested without DNA. This CDR3 is built from 15 residues. Per the germline V gene, CDR1 is DFQATT and CDR2 is SNEGSKA (reference sequence). The CDR3: CSARGLTGSTDTQYF.

This chain connects TRBV25-1 to TRBJ1-1. The germline CDR1 and CDR2 sequences are MGHDK and SYGVNS. The CDR3 is 14 amino acids. CDR3 region: CASSSSWRNTEAFF.

V is TRBV6-2 or TRBV6-3 and J is TRBJ2-3; TCRdb designates TRBD2, a call that cannot be tested without DNA. From germline, CDR1 is MNHEY and CDR2 SVGEGT. The CDR3 is 17 amino acids. Here the CDR3 reads CASSYPGTSGSTDTQYF.

The chain employs TRBV18 and TRBJ1-1; the TCRdb D gene call, TRBD1, has no DNA to confirm it. The CDR3 covers 16 residues. Germline CDR1 and CDR2: KGHSH and LQKENI. The CDR3 loop reads CASSQSLGGSDTEAFF.

The V gene is TRBV3-1, the J gene TRBJ2-7; TCRdb's assignment of TRBD1 cannot be checked, as there is no DNA. Germline V gene data show CDR1 as LGHDT and CDR2 as YNNKEL (reference sequence). This CDR3 is built from 15 residues. The CDR3 is CASSQGPGGDYEQYF.

V and J are TRBV5-1 and TRBJ2-7; there is no DNA to check the TCRdb D call of TRBD1. This CDR3 contains 13 residues. The V gene's germline CDR1 is SGHRS and CDR2 YFSETQ. CDR3 residues: CASSQIDSYEQYF.

J is TRBJ2-7 and V is TRBV6-5. The germline V gene has CDR1 MNHEY and CDR2 SVGAGI. The CDR3 covers 16 residues. Here the CDR3 reads CASSYSIMDVTYEQYF.